This T cell receptor (beta chain) was captured by sequencing in a study of T cell responses to AZD1222 COVID-19 vaccine. Study-level points and caveats: When two AZD1222 doses had been given, Spike-specific TCR breadth and depth rose.

Assay used: immunoSEQ multiplex PCR; TCRdb lists only in-frame clones, some missing. The data show 65,000 to 80,000 clones, 90% seen once. Germline CDR1 reads MDHEN; CDR2 reads SYDVKM. This CDR3 contains 12 residues. V shed 2 bases and J shed 5 bases, with 6 bases lying between them. To note about this clone: Its antigen is not known.

The sequenced sample was peripheral blood, obtained on day 0 of AZD1222 vaccination. The TCR sequence derives from an adult in good health. The V call is TRBV28, the J call TRBJ1-1; D uncertain. Here the CDR3 reads CASSLAVTEAFF. The CDR3 region has the DNA TGTGCCAGCAGTTTAGCGGTAACTGAAGCTTTCTTT.